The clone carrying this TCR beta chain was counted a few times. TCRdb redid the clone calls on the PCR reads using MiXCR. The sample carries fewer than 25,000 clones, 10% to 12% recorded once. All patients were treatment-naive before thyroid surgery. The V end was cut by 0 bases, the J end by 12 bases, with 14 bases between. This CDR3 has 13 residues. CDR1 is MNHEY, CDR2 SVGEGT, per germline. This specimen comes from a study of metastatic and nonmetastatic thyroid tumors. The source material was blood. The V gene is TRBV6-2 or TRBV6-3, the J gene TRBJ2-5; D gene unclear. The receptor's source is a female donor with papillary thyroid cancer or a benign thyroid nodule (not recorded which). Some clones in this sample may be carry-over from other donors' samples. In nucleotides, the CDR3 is TGTGCCAGCAGTTACTCGGCCCAAGAGAACAAGTACTTC. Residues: CASSYSAQENKYF.